The 20 T cell receptor beta chains reported below all come from one sample, sequenced in a study of breast tumors, draining lymph nodes, adjacent tissues. Axillary draining lymph nodes of breast cancer patients supplied the node samples. MiXCR, applied by TCRdb to the multiplex PCR reads, yields one record per CDR3 protein. The sample has approximately 140,000 distinct CDR3 sequences, about 31% seen once. Sequenced input: axillary lymph node tissue. All receptors come from a female donor with breast cancer. Some clones in this sample may be carry-over from other donors' samples.

This clonotype occurred many times. The V call is TRBV29-1, the J call TRBJ2-7, with 7 nucleotides matching TRBD2. Trimming took 4 bases from V and 2 from J; bases not matched to a gene: 8. The CDR3 contains 14 residues. Germline loops: CDR1 SQVTM, CDR2 ANQGSEA. The CDR3 bases are TGCAGCGTTGGCTCTCGGGGGGATACCTACGAGCAGTACTTC. Translated, it gives CSVGSRGDTYEQYF.

This clonotype was seen only a few times. Since a much larger clone is just one base distant, this may be a read error. This chain connects TRBV19 to TRBJ1-2, with no clear D. Per the germline V gene, CDR1 is LNHDA and CDR2 is SQIVND (reference sequence). The CDR3 is 14 residues long. Trimming took off 4 bases at V and 6 bases at J, with 15 bases between the two ends. CDR3 nucleotide sequence: TGTGCCAGTAGTACTATCGGAGGGCCCGATGGCTACACCTTC. This encodes CASSTIGGPDGYTF.

This clonotype has only a few counts. This could be a read error, since a much larger clone is one nucleotide away. V gene TRBV20-1 combines with J gene TRBJ2-2; 12 bases match TRBD1. The germline gives CDR1 DFQATT, CDR2 SNEGSKA (reference sequence). This CDR3 is 16 amino acids long. V lost 6 bases, J lost 4 bases, and 9 bases stayed unmatched. CDR3 bases: TGCAGTGCCCCACGGGACAGGGGGCGAGCCACCGGGGAGCTGTTTTTT. Its protein product is CSAPRDRGRATGELFF.

This clonotype was seen at least ten times. This may arise from a read error, as a much more abundant clone is one base away. The chain links TRBV20-1 to TRBJ2-5; D is perhaps TRBD2 (7 bases). Trimming pared 2 bases from V and 4 bases from J, leaving 20 bases between. This CDR3 region has 16 residues. Germline V gives CDR1 DFQATT, CDR2 SNEGSKA (reference sequence). The DNA of the CDR3 is TGCAGTGCTAGACGCTTGGAGGCGGGGGCGCCAGAGACCCAGTACTTC. Residues: CSARRLEAGAPETQYF.

This clonotype has only a few counts. A much larger clone differs from this one at a single base, so this may be a read error. This chain joins TRBV24-1 and TRBJ2-4, with 8 bases matching TRBD1. The CDR3 covers 14 residues. Germline V gene data show CDR1 as KGHDR and CDR2 as SFDVKD. CDR3 coding DNA: TGTGTCACCAGTGACACTACAGGGGGAAACATTCAGTACTTC. Protein: CVTSDTTGGNIQYF.

This clonotype appeared many times. The chain has TRBV24-1 and TRBJ2-3; D gene ambiguous. The CDR3 length is 16 residues. Trimming removed 4 bases from V and 2 bases from J, with 15 bases in between. Germline lookup yields CDR1 KGHDR and CDR2 SFDVKD. The chain's CDR3 is CATSDPQQPNTDTQYF. The DNA for the CDR3 is TGTGCCACCAGTGACCCACAGCAGCCAAACACAGATACGCAGTATTTT.

This clonotype was seen ten or more times. The chain employs TRBV11-2 and TRBJ2-3, with 13 bases that match TRBD2. This CDR3 spans 17 amino acids. The J segment lost 4 bases and the V segment lost 3 bases, leaving 7 bases of the junction unmatched. Looked up from germline, CDR1 is SGHAT and CDR2 is FQNNGV. The CDR3 region has the DNA TGTGCCAGCAGCTTTCGGTCCACTAGCGGGGGGGCAGATACGCAGTATTTT. Translated: CASSFRSTSGGADTQYF.

This clonotype has a count of ten or more. This chain uses TRBV15 with TRBJ2-2; 9 nucleotides agree with TRBD1. Per the germline V gene, CDR1 is LNHNV and CDR2 is YYDKDF (reference sequence). V shed 3 bases, J shed 5 bases, and the junction held 7 bases outside the gene matches. This CDR3 contains 16 residues. The CDR3 region is CATSSRTGAGTGELFF. The CDR3 DNA is TGTGCCACCAGCAGCAGGACAGGGGCGGGGACCGGGGAGCTGTTTTTT.

About this clonotype: The final CDR3 position lacks the conserved phenylalanine or tryptophan, pointing to a likely read error. The chain couples TRBV11-2 to TRBJ2-5; D gene unclear. The germline CDR1 and CDR2 sequences are SGHAT and FQNNGV. The CDR3 has 12 residues. The CDR3 nucleotides are TGTGCCAGCAGCACCTACCAAGGGACCCAGTACTCC. Amino acid sequence: CASSTYQGTQYS.

This clonotype was recorded many times. The J gene is TRBJ1-4, the V gene TRBV4-2; 10 positions agree with TRBD1. From germline, CDR1 is LGHNA and CDR2 YNFKEQ. The CDR3 is made up of 17 amino acids. The ends lost 5 bases at V and 1 base at J; junction bases unmatched: 7. The CDR3 region is CASSRTGGFGTNEKLFF. In nucleotides, the CDR3 is TGTGCCAGCAGCAGGACAGGGGGGTTTGGAACTAATGAAAAACTGTTTTTT.

This clonotype has at least ten counts. V gene TRBV19 combines with J gene TRBJ1-2, with D perhaps matching TRBD1 (5 bases). The CDR3 is 13 residues long. V shed 2 bases and J shed 7 bases, with 11 bases lying between them. Germline V gene sequence: CDR1 LNHDA, CDR2 SQIVND (reference sequence). The CDR3 sequence: CASSISGQGGYTF. The CDR3 nucleotides are TGTGCCAGTAGTATATCGGGGCAGGGTGGCTACACCTTC. The full variable domain, with the rest looked up from reference TRBV19 and TRBJ1-2, is DGGITQSPKYLFRKEGQNVTLSCEQNLNHDAMYWYRQDPGQGLRLIYYSQIVNDFQKGDIAEGYSVSREKKESFPLTVTSAQKNPTAFYLCASSISGQGGYTFGSGTRLTVV.

Remarks on this clonotype: One junction end does not reproduce the germline sequence, and a read error may be involved. The chain employs TRBV7-2 and TRBJ2-3; D is unclear. This CDR3 has 12 amino acids. The germline CDR1 and CDR2 sequences are SGHTA and FQGNSA. CDR3 nucleotide sequence: TGTGCCAGCGGCTTAACCACAGATACGCAGTATTTC. Amino acids: CASGLTTDTQYF.

Comment on this clonotype: This could be a read error, since a much larger clone is one nucleotide away. The chain carries TRBV5-1 and TRBJ1-5; TRBD1 matches at 9 bases. The end of the DNA is better explained by TRBJ2-3, so the J call may be wrong. This CDR3 region has 14 residues. Germline-derived CDR1 and CDR2 are SGHRS and YFSETQ. The CDR3 DNA reads TGCGCCAGCAGCTTGACAGGGGGCAATCAGCCCCAGTATTTT. It is translated as CASSLTGGNQPQYF.

This clonotype was seen at least ten times. The chain carries TRBV2 and TRBJ2-5, with TRBD2 identical over 9 bases. The V segment lost 3 bases and the J segment 6 bases; nucleotides outside the gene matches: 8. The CDR3 totals 15 residues. Germline assignment: CDR1 SNHLY and CDR2 FYNNEI. The CDR3 loop reads CASSDGLAGWQTQYF. The CDR3 nucleotides read TGTGCCAGCAGTGATGGCCTAGCGGGGTGGCAGACCCAGTACTTC.

This clonotype was counted ten times or more. The V call is TRBV11-2, the J call TRBJ2-7, with D uncertain. Deletions cut 2 bases from V and 3 bases from J, with 8 bases between. CDR1 and CDR2 (germline): SGHAT, FQNNGV. The CDR3 extends over 13 amino acids. CDR3 sequence: CASSLLVSYEQYF. The CDR3 DNA sequence: TGTGCCAGCAGCTTACTTGTAAGCTACGAGCAGTACTTC.

This clonotype appeared many times. The genes are TRBV5-8 and TRBJ2-1; D is possibly TRBD1 (6 bases). V was cut by 5 bases and J by 7 bases, with 16 bases left in between. Germline V gene sequence: CDR1 SGHTS, CDR2 YDEGEE. This CDR3 is built from 14 residues. CDR3 nucleotide sequence: TGTGCCAGCAGACAGGACGAGAGGGGGAATGAGCAGTTCTTC. It specifies CASRQDERGNEQFF.

This clonotype turned up a few times. The chain joins TRBV28 to TRBJ1-2, with 9 bases lining up with TRBD1. CDR1 is MDHEN and CDR2 is SYDVKM in the germline V gene. The CDR3 is 15 residues long. The J segment lost 14 bases and the V segment lost 1 base, leaving 14 bases of the junction unmatched. The CDR3 DNA is TGTGCCAGCAGTTTATCTGGGGGACAGGGTTCCAGATATACCTTC. Encoded protein: CASSLSGGQGSRYTF.

The CDR3 is CASSDPQGGREKLFF. CDR3 bases: TGTGCCAGCAGTGACCCACAGGGTGGTCGGGAAAAACTGTTTTTT. This rearrangement joins TRBV9 to TRBJ1-4; D might be TRBD1 (6 bases). The CDR3 length is 15 residues. The germline V gene has CDR1 SGDLS and CDR2 YYNGEE. V gave up 5 bases and J gave up 8 bases, with 19 bases separating them.

In its sample, this clonotype was seen many times. This rearrangement joins TRBV12-3 or TRBV12-4 to TRBJ2-1; D not certain. The CDR3 runs to 15 residues. V lost 6 bases to trimming and J lost 6 bases, with 18 bases between them. The CDR3 DNA reads as TGTGCCAGCAGATTTTGGAGTCCAGGAAGCAATGAGCAGTTCTTC. This sequence encodes CASRFWSPGSNEQFF.

This clonotype was counted at least ten times. The chain links TRBV7-3 to TRBJ2-3; unclear D gene. The CDR3 totals 15 residues. The V gene's germline CDR1 is SGHTA and CDR2 FQGTGA. With 4 bases removed from V and 0 bases from J, the gap between germline ends came to 11 bases. CDR3 coding DNA: TGTGCCAGCAGCTCTAGTGGGATTAGCACAGATACGCAGTATTTT. Its protein product is CASSSSGISTDTQYF.